The 15 T cell receptor beta chains below were found in one sample sequenced in a study of CD8 T cells in Susac syndrome. When the RNA was reverse transcribed, random hexamers were used with an input of roughly 0.45 to 1 ug. Using its own MiXCR run on the immunoSEQ multiplex PCR reads, TCRdb lists one record per CDR3 protein. The sample records some 70,000 distinct CDR3 sequences, approximately 93% being singletons. What was sequenced was CD8+ T cells from PBMCs. All receptors come from a human donor with multiple sclerosis.

The rearrangement uses TRBV29-1 and TRBJ2-7; D is perhaps TRBD1 (6 bases). CDR1 and CDR2 from the germline V gene are SQVTM and ANQGSEA. This CDR3 comprises 12 residues. Trimming cost V 4 bases and J 2 bases, with 9 bases left between them. CDR3 sequence reads: CSVAGDPYEQYF. CDR3 DNA sequence: TGCAGCGTTGCAGGGGACCCCTACGAGCAGTACTTC.

This clonotype was detected once. J is TRBJ2-5 and V is TRBV3-1; tentatively, D is TRBD2 (5 bases). Trimming removed 1 base at V and 5 bases at J, with 14 bases between. This CDR3 is built from 15 residues. Germline assignment: CDR1 LGHDT and CDR2 YNNKEL (reference sequence). The CDR3 protein is CASSQAHEGGETQYF. The CDR3 DNA is TGTGCCAGCAGCCAAGCGCACGAAGGAGGCGAGACCCAGTACTTC.

The chain has TRBV4-1 and TRBJ1-1; D gene ambiguous. This CDR3 has 13 residues. V lost 0 bases and J 4 bases, leaving 6 bases between the germline ends. Germline V lookup: CDR1 MGHRA, CDR2 YSYEKL. The CDR3 loop is CASSQDHSTEAFF. The CDR3, as DNA: TGCGCCAGCAGCCAAGATCACTCCACTGAAGCTTTCTTT.

This chain links TRBV7-3 with TRBJ2-3, with D hard to call. This CDR3 contains 13 residues. Per the germline V gene, CDR1 is SGHTA and CDR2 is FQGTGA. The V end lost 2 bases, the J end lost 0 bases, and 3 bases lay between the germline ends. The CDR3 DNA reads TGTGCCAGCAGCTTATTAAGCACAGATACGCAGTATTTT. Its translation is CASSLLSTDTQYF.

The V gene is TRBV4-3, the J gene TRBJ2-1; possibly TRBD1 for D (5 bases). CDR3 size: 14 residues. CDR1 is LGHNA and CDR2 is YSLEER in the germline V gene. Trimming left V 5 bases short and J 3 bases short, with 11 bases between. Here the CDR3 reads CASSSQGFYNEQFF. The CDR3 bases are TGCGCCAGCAGCTCGCAGGGTTTCTACAATGAGCAGTTCTTC.

This clonotype was seen just once. The rearrangement joins TRBV7-8 to TRBJ2-1; a possible D gene is TRBD2 (6 bases). Germline V gene sequence: CDR1 SGHVS, CDR2 FQNEAQ. Trimming stripped 1 base from V and 3 bases from J, with 10 bases between. CDR3 size: 15 residues. The CDR3 sequence is CASSLEDGGYNEQFF. As DNA, the CDR3 is TGTGCCAGCAGCTTAGAGGACGGGGGCTACAATGAGCAGTTCTTC. Full variable domain (missing parts from reference TRBV7-8 and TRBJ2-1): GAGVSQSPRYKVAKRGQDVALRCDPISGHVSLFWYQQALGQGPEFLTYFQNEAQLDKSGLPSDRFFAERPEGSVSTLKIQRTQQEDSAVYLCASSLEDGGYNEQFFGPGTRLTVL.

The V gene is TRBV24-1, the J gene TRBJ2-6; D uncertain. Germline V gene sequence: CDR1 KGHDR, CDR2 SFDVKD. This CDR3 is built from 18 residues. Trimming shortened V by 4 bases and J by 4 bases, and 19 bases separated the two germline ends. The DNA for the CDR3 is TGTGCCACCAGTGAGGACGATCCGGATTTCGTCGGGGCCAACGTCCTGACTTTC. Its protein is CATSEDDPDFVGANVLTF.

The chain joins TRBV7-3 to TRBJ2-2; D uncertain. The CDR3 sequence is 15 residues long. Germline values: CDR1 SGHTA, CDR2 FQGTGA. Trimming removed 1 base at V and 1 base at J, with 7 bases between. CDR3 protein: CASSLNPGNTGELFF. CDR3 nucleotides: TGTGCCAGCAGCTTAAACCCGGGGAACACCGGGGAGCTGTTTTTT.

This clonotype was seen just once. The V call is TRBV20-1, the J call TRBJ2-7; D is unclear. The CDR3 runs to 15 residues. Germline CDR1 DFQATT, CDR2 SNEGSKA (reference sequence). The V gene lost 0 bases and the J gene lost 0 bases, with 12 bases spanning the gap. The CDR3 here is CSARDKAFSSYEQYF. In DNA, the CDR3 is TGCAGTGCTAGAGACAAGGCGTTTAGCTCCTACGAGCAGTACTTC.

This chain connects TRBV4-1 to TRBJ1-5; a weak D match, TRBD1 (6 bases). Germline CDR1 and CDR2: MGHRA and YSYEKL. The V gene lost 1 base and the J gene lost 5 bases, with 18 bases spanning the gap. There are 17 residues in the CDR3. The CDR3: CASSQVWGTGRDQPQHF. In DNA, the CDR3 is TGCGCCAGCAGCCAAGTTTGGGGCACAGGGAGAGATCAGCCCCAGCATTTT.

The count of this clonotype is one. The J gene is TRBJ1-2, the V gene TRBV5-1; D is undetermined. The V gene's germline CDR1 is SGHRS and CDR2 YFSETQ. Trimming removed 6 bases from V and 6 bases from J, with 12 bases in between. CDR3 length: 12 residues. This CDR3 is CASTFGEDGYTF. The DNA of the CDR3 is TGCGCCAGCACCTTCGGGGAGGATGGCTACACCTTC.

This clonotype was picked up one time. The rearrangement links TRBV29-1 to TRBJ1-2; tentative D call: TRBD1 (6 bases). The CDR3 is made up of 12 amino acids. Germline V lookup: CDR1 SQVTM, CDR2 ANQGSEA. Trimming shortened V by 4 bases and J by 3 bases, and 9 bases separated the two germline ends. CDR3 sequence: CSVGGRDYGYTF. In nucleotides, the CDR3 is TGCAGCGTTGGGGGGCGCGACTATGGCTACACCTTC.

The J gene is TRBJ2-2, the V gene TRBV28; the match to TRBD2 covers 13 bases. The germline gives CDR1 MDHEN, CDR2 SYDVKM. The CDR3 covers 15 residues. Losses at the gene ends were 5 bases for V and 11 bases for J; bases not matched to a gene: 8. DNA for the CDR3: TGTGCCAGCAGTACTCCGACTAGCGGGAGGTTCGAGCTGTTTTTT. Amino acids: CASSTPTSGRFELFF.

The chain joins TRBV12-3 or TRBV12-4 to TRBJ2-1; D is perhaps TRBD1 or TRBD2 (5 bases each). The CDR3 is made up of 15 amino acids. Between the trimmed V and J ends, which lost 2 bases and 8 bases, there was a span of 16 bases. The CDR3 DNA follows: TGTGCCAGCAGTTTAACGGGAATGGGGCGGCATGAGCAGTTCTTC. The encoded protein is CASSLTGMGRHEQFF.

The chain recombines TRBV7-9 with TRBJ1-5; unclear D gene. The V and J ends lost 4 bases and 4 bases respectively, with 8 bases between them. The CDR3 contains 13 residues. The germline gives CDR1 SEHNR, CDR2 FQNEAQ (reference sequence). In nucleotides, the CDR3 is TGTGCCAGCAGCTGGGCTGAGAATCAGCCCCAGCATTTT. As protein: CASSWAENQPQHF. Full variable domain (rest looked up from reference TRBV7-9 and TRBJ1-5): DTGVSQNPRHKITKRGQNVTFRCDPISEHNRLYWYRQTLGQGPEFLTYFQNEAQLEKSRLLSDRFSAERPKGSFSTLEIQRTEQGDSAMYLCASSWAENQPQHFGDGTRLSIL.